One sample yielded the 14 T cell receptor beta chains listed below, sequenced in a study of blood T cell repertoires in COVID-19. Repertoires were generated with immunoSEQ multiplex PCR, while TCRdb's copy carries only in-frame clones and drops some. The table lists roughly 200,000 clones, more than 75% of them singletons. Material: peripheral blood. The receptors were gathered from a man between 60 and 70 years old who had recovered from COVID-19.

The chain is built from TRBV4-3 and TRBJ2-2; D is perhaps TRBD1 (5 bases). The CDR3 contains 14 residues. Germline CDR1 reads LGHNA; CDR2 reads YSLEER. V lost 0 bases to trimming and J lost 6 bases, with 8 bases between them. Here the CDR3 DNA reads TGCGCCAGCAGCCAAGATTTACAGGCCGGGGAGCTGTTTTTT. It yields the protein CASSQDLQAGELFF.

This sequence joins TRBV30 and TRBJ2-4; 7 bases match TRBD2. J gave up 6 bases and V 3 bases, and 8 bases lay outside the gene matches. This CDR3 is 14 amino acids long. Germline V gives CDR1 GTSNPN, CDR2 SVGIG (reference sequence). The CDR3 protein is CAWRGQRGLNIQYF. For the CDR3, the DNA is TGTGCCTGGAGGGGTCAGCGGGGTTTAAACATTCAGTACTTC.

The chain has TRBV6-2 or TRBV6-3 and TRBJ2-7; 7 nucleotides match TRBD1. This CDR3 spans 18 amino acids. V trimming: 0 bases; J trimming: 2 bases; junction bases outside the gene matches: 13. Germline V lookup: CDR1 MNHEY, CDR2 SVGEGT. The DNA of the CDR3 is TGTGCCAGCAGTTACTCGTCCCTCCACACACAGGGGACCTACGAGCAGTACTTC. It yields the protein CASSYSSLHTQGTYEQYF.

The chain combines TRBV5-4 with TRBJ1-2; D may be TRBD1 (6 bases). Trimming pared 4 bases from V and 4 bases from J, leaving 11 bases between. This CDR3 has 13 amino acids. Germline values: CDR1 SGHNT, CDR2 YYREEE (reference sequence). The CDR3 spells CASSPGQLYGYTF. The DNA for the CDR3 is TGTGCCAGCAGCCCTGGACAGCTCTATGGCTACACCTTC.

V is TRBV6-5 and J is TRBJ1-5; tentatively, D is TRBD1 (6 bases). The V end was cut by 4 bases, the J end by 4 bases, with 14 bases between. Germline V gene lookup returns CDR1 MNHEY and CDR2 SVGAGI. The CDR3 is made up of 15 amino acids. CDR3 residues: CASSFGNTGNQPQHF. The CDR3 DNA reads as TGTGCCAGCAGTTTCGGCAACACAGGGAATCAGCCCCAGCATTTT.

The chain has TRBV2 and TRBJ2-5, with TRBD2 matching 14 bases. CDR3 length equals 20 residues. The V gene's germline CDR1 is SNHLY and CDR2 FYNNEI. The junction had 19 bases not matched to a gene; V was cut back by 6 bases and J by 4 bases. CDR3 residues: CASRTPDRAGTSGSVETQYF. DNA of the CDR3: TGTGCCAGCAGGACCCCAGACAGGGCGGGGACTAGCGGGAGCGTAGAGACCCAGTACTTC.

The chain's CDR3 is CATSSQGNTGELFF. The DNA for the CDR3 is TGTGCCACCTCCTCCCAGGGGAACACCGGGGAGCTGTTTTTT. The genes are TRBV24-1 and TRBJ2-2, with D perhaps matching TRBD1 (5 bases). This CDR3 region has 14 residues. From germline, CDR1 is KGHDR and CDR2 SFDVKD. V was clipped by 9 bases and J by 1 base, with 11 bases between them.

This clone was observed a single time. This rearrangement joins TRBV10-3 to TRBJ2-2, with 10 bases identical to TRBD1. From germline, CDR1 is ENHRY and CDR2 SYGVKD. The CDR3 length is 14 residues. With V trimmed by 7 bases and J by 5 bases, 4 bases remained unmatched. The CDR3 spells CAITRDRGTGELFF. CDR3 coding DNA: TGTGCCATCACCCGGGACAGGGGAACCGGGGAGCTGTTTTTT.

The rearrangement joins TRBV27 to TRBJ2-2; 7 positions match TRBD2. Germline trimming cut 5 bases from V and 2 bases from J; bases unmatched to any gene: 5. This CDR3 region has 15 residues. CDR1 is MNHEY and CDR2 is SMNVEV in the germline V gene (reference sequence). Written as DNA, the CDR3 is TGTGCCAGCAGTACAGCGGGATTAAACACCGGGGAGCTGTTTTTT. Its translation is CASSTAGLNTGELFF.

J is TRBJ1-1 and V is TRBV6-5; D possibly corresponds to TRBD1 (5 bases). V was shortened by 0 bases and J by 1 base, with 6 bases between the two germline ends. The CDR3 has 14 residues. The V gene's germline CDR1 is MNHEY and CDR2 SVGAGI. The chain's CDR3 is CASSYSRGNTEAFF. The CDR3 nucleotides are TGTGCCAGCAGTTACTCTAGGGGGAACACTGAAGCTTTCTTT.

This chain connects TRBV4-2 to TRBJ2-1, with a weak D call TRBD1 (5 bases). Germline CDR1 LGHNA, CDR2 YNFKEQ. Trimming stripped 0 bases from V and 0 bases from J, with 9 bases between. This CDR3 has 16 residues. CDR3 sequence: CASSQDQQGSYNEQFF. DNA of the CDR3: TGTGCCAGCAGCCAAGATCAGCAGGGCTCCTACAATGAGCAGTTCTTC.

This clone appeared once. The chain couples TRBV7-9 to TRBJ1-4, with 9 positions matching TRBD1. Germline trimming cut 5 bases from V and 7 bases from J; bases unmatched to any gene: 17. CDR1 SEHNR and CDR2 FQNEAQ come from the germline V gene (reference sequence). The length of the CDR3 is 18 residues. The DNA of the CDR3 is TGTGCCAGCAGCCCCGGGTTGGGACAGGGAATCGTAGTTGAAAAACTGTTTTTT. Residues: CASSPGLGQGIVVEKLFF. Full variable domain (rest looked up from reference TRBV7-9 and TRBJ1-4): DTGVSQNPRHKITKRGQNVTFRCDPISEHNRLYWYRQTLGQGPEFLTYFQNEAQLEKSRLLSDRFSAERPKGSFSTLEIQRTEQGDSAMYLCASSPGLGQGIVVEKLFFGSGTQLSVL.

The chain carries TRBV7-8 and TRBJ2-3, with D tentatively TRBD1 (6 bases). This CDR3 region has 15 residues. Germline-derived CDR1 and CDR2 are SGHVS and FQNEAQ. The V end was cut by 3 bases, the J end by 3 bases, with 13 bases between. For the CDR3, the DNA is TGTGCCAGCAGCTTCTTGTCAGGGGTTACAGATACGCAGTATTTT. Protein sequence: CASSFLSGVTDTQYF.

The sample holds one count of this clone. The chain employs TRBV28 and TRBJ2-1; D perhaps matches TRBD2 (5 bases). CDR3 size: 12 residues. The germline V and J ends were trimmed by 4 bases and 9 bases, with 10 bases remaining between them. The germline V gene encodes CDR1 MDHEN and CDR2 SYDVKM. CDR3 in DNA: TGTGCCAGCAGTTCCTTCCGGGGTGAGCAGTTCTTC. This translates into CASSSFRGEQFF.